Presented here are 23 T cell receptor beta chains from one specimen sequenced in a study of cytomegalovirus exposure and HLA in healthy donors. The PCR made use of 60 Vbeta and 13 Jbeta primers. The protocol was immunoSEQ multiplex PCR, while the TCRdb copy is restricted to in-frame clones and leaves out a portion. The sample contains about 170,000 clones, roughly 72% of which appear only once. Sequenced sample: PBMCs. These TCRs come from a woman aged 25 to 39 in good health and CMV-seropositive.

A word on this clone: The junction departs from the called germline gene at one end, perhaps through a read error. Written as DNA, the CDR3 is TGTTCCAGCAGCTTGGGACAGAACACTGAAGCTTTCTTT. This sequence encodes CSSSLGQNTEAFF. V usage is TRBV7-9 and J usage is TRBJ1-1, with D tentatively TRBD1 (6 bases). The CDR3 length is 13 residues. CDR1 is SEHNR and CDR2 is FQNEAQ in the germline V gene (reference sequence).

The chain couples TRBV6-5 to TRBJ2-2; TRBD2 might be the D (5 bases). Germline values: CDR1 MNHEY, CDR2 SVGAGI. V was trimmed by 5 bases and J by 7 bases, leaving 11 bases between them. This CDR3 contains 13 residues. CDR3 nucleotides: TGTGCCAGCAGTCGAGGGCTGGTCGGGGAGCTGTTTTTT. Translated, it gives CASSRGLVGELFF.

The V gene is TRBV14, the J gene TRBJ2-1; 10 positions agree with TRBD2. Germline V gene lookup returns CDR1 SGHDN and CDR2 FVKESK. The CDR3 consists of 17 residues. The junction had 11 bases not matched to a gene; V was cut back by 0 bases and J by 9 bases. CDR3 in amino acids: CASSQERALAGDSEQFF. The DNA for the CDR3 is TGTGCCAGCAGCCAAGAACGGGCCCTAGCGGGAGATAGTGAGCAGTTCTTC.

V usage is TRBV19 and J usage is TRBJ1-2, with 8 positions matching TRBD1. V dropped 6 bases and J dropped 7; count of bases not matched to a gene: 13. The CDR3 runs to 15 residues. Germline CDR1 is LNHDA and CDR2 is SQIVND (reference sequence). CDR3: CASSGLGQGALGYTF. CDR3 bases: TGTGCCAGTAGCGGACTTGGCCAGGGGGCGCTTGGCTACACCTTC. The whole variable domain, filled in from reference TRBV19 and TRBJ1-2, reads DGGITQSPKYLFRKEGQNVTLSCEQNLNHDAMYWYRQDPGQGLRLIYYSQIVNDFQKGDIAEGYSVSREKKESFPLTVTSAQKNPTAFYLCASSGLGQGALGYTFGSGTRLTVV.

The rearrangement links TRBV9 to TRBJ1-2; 9 bases agree with TRBD1. Germline V lookup: CDR1 SGDLS, CDR2 YYNGEE. The CDR3 is made up of 15 amino acids. The V gene end was trimmed by 3 bases and the J gene end by 4 bases; junction bases not matched to a gene: 7. CDR3 DNA sequence: TGTGCCAGCAGCGCGGAACAGGGGGCGCGCTATGGCTACACCTTC. This codes for CASSAEQGARYGYTF.

The V and J genes are TRBV19 and TRBJ2-1, with 7 nucleotides matching TRBD2. Trimming took 9 bases from V and 5 from J; bases not matched to a gene: 7. This CDR3 has 13 amino acids. The V gene's germline CDR1 is LNHDA and CDR2 SQIVND (reference sequence). CDR3 DNA sequence: TGTGCCAGGAAACTAGCGAACCACAATGAGCAGTTCTTC. Translating gives CARKLANHNEQFF.

This clone was seen a handful of times. This rearrangement joins TRBV7-9 to TRBJ1-4; D unresolved. Germline CDR1 SEHNR, CDR2 FQNEAQ (reference sequence). The CDR3 has 12 residues. V was clipped by 3 bases and J by 7 bases, with 6 bases between them. In DNA, the CDR3 is TGTGCCAGCAGCTTCCGGGGTGAAAAACTGTTTTTT. Translating it yields CASSFRGEKLFF.

This chain links TRBV28 with TRBJ1-5; a weak D match, TRBD1 (5 bases). There are 15 residues in the CDR3. The germline V gene has CDR1 MDHEN and CDR2 SYDVKM. V lost 4 bases to trimming and J lost 1 base, with 11 bases between them. For the CDR3, the DNA is TGTGCCAGCAGTTCCTACAGGATCAGCAATCAGCCCCAGCATTTT. Protein sequence: CASSSYRISNQPQHF.

The rearrangement uses TRBV10-1 and TRBJ1-2; 12 nucleotides agree with TRBD1. With V trimmed by 4 bases and J by 3 bases, 6 bases remained unmatched. CDR1 is WNHNN and CDR2 is SYGVQD in the germline V gene (reference sequence). The CDR3 loop spans 16 amino acids. CDR3 loop: CASSGSGQGADYGYTF. The CDR3 nucleotides read TGCGCCAGCAGTGGGTCGGGACAGGGGGCAGACTATGGCTACACCTTC.

This clone was detected only a few times. This chain links TRBV10-3 with TRBJ2-3, with 7 bases fitting TRBD2. The CDR3 is made up of 14 amino acids. CDR1 is ENHRY and CDR2 is SYGVKD in the germline V gene. The V gene end was trimmed by 9 bases and the J gene end by 0 bases; junction bases not matched to a gene: 6. In nucleotides, the CDR3 is TGTGCCATTGCTAGCGGTGCTAGCACAGATACGCAGTATTTT. Amino acids: CAIASGASTDTQYF.

This clone showed up just a few times. This chain links TRBV9 with TRBJ2-5, with D possibly matching TRBD2 (5 bases). The CDR3 extends over 18 amino acids. Germline CDR1 is SGDLS and CDR2 is YYNGEE. Deletions cut 5 bases from V and 7 bases from J, with 30 bases between. CDR3 in amino acids: CASSGNPVGPDPAGTQYF. The CDR3 DNA is TGTGCCAGCAGTGGCAACCCCGTAGGACCGGACCCTGCGGGGACCCAGTACTTC.

The V gene is TRBV29-1, the J gene TRBJ2-5, with a tentative D call TRBD2 (6 bases). Germline V gene data show CDR1 as SQVTM and CDR2 as ANQGSEA. The V gene lost 2 bases and the J gene lost 1 base, with 8 bases spanning the gap. This CDR3 is 13 amino acids long. This CDR3 is CSVESGSQETQYF. CDR3 DNA sequence: TGCAGCGTTGAATCCGGGAGCCAAGAGACCCAGTACTTC.

J is TRBJ1-3 and V is TRBV7-2; 7 bases match TRBD1. CDR1 and CDR2 from the germline V gene are SGHTA and FQGNSA. Trimming removed 5 bases from V and 7 bases from J; junction bases left unmatched: 5. The CDR3 runs 13 residues. Here the CDR3 reads CASSADRVNTIYF. CDR3 in DNA: TGTGCCAGCAGCGCTGACAGGGTTAACACCATATATTTT.

This clone was recorded only once. The chain couples TRBV7-2 to TRBJ2-1; the D gene is possibly TRBD1 (5 bases). The germline V gene encodes CDR1 SGHTA and CDR2 FQGNSA. The CDR3 has 15 residues. Trimming removed 5 bases at V and 0 bases at J, with 11 bases between. CDR3 sequence reads: CASSVTVSSYNEQFF. The DNA for the CDR3 is TGTGCCAGCAGCGTGACAGTTAGCTCCTACAATGAGCAGTTCTTC.

V gene TRBV7-9 combines with J gene TRBJ2-3; 12 bases fit TRBD2. The CDR3 consists of 17 residues. Germline trimming cut 6 bases from V and 0 bases from J; bases unmatched to any gene: 7. Germline loops: CDR1 SEHNR, CDR2 FQNEAQ (reference sequence). The CDR3 bases are TGTGCCAGCAGTCTCGGACTAGCGGGGAGGAGCACAGATACGCAGTATTTT. Protein sequence: CASSLGLAGRSTDTQYF.

The chain uses TRBV19 and TRBJ2-3, with 11 bases fitting TRBD1. Germline trimming cut 6 bases from V and 0 bases from J; bases unmatched to any gene: 8. Germline CDR1 reads LNHDA; CDR2 reads SQIVND (reference sequence). This CDR3 is 17 amino acids long. The CDR3 DNA sequence: TGTGCCAGTAGACCAACTCGGGACAGGGGGAGCACAGATACGCAGTATTTT. It is translated as CASRPTRDRGSTDTQYF.

The chain couples TRBV5-4 to TRBJ2-4, with 7 bases matching TRBD1. Germline CDR1 SGHNT, CDR2 YYREEE (reference sequence). The length of the CDR3 is 13 residues. The CDR3 coding sequence is TGTGTCATGCAGACAGGGAACAAGGACATTCAGTACTTC. The encoded protein is CVMQTGNKDIQYF.

The rearrangement links TRBV9 to TRBJ1-6; 7 positions agree with TRBD1. V shed 3 bases, J shed 11 bases, and the junction held 5 bases outside the gene matches. The CDR3 covers 13 residues. Germline V CDR1 and CDR2: SGDLS, YYNGEE. Written as DNA, the CDR3 is TGTGCCAGCAGCGAAGACAGGGTCCCACCCCTCCACTTT. This translates into CASSEDRVPPLHF.

The chain is built from TRBV2 and TRBJ2-7; the D is unclear. V was clipped by 4 bases and J by 1 base, with 8 bases between them. The CDR3 contains 13 residues. Germline loops: CDR1 SNHLY, CDR2 FYNNEI. The CDR3 coding sequence is TGTGCCAGCAGTGGCACATTTTCCTACGAGCAGTACTTC. Translating gives CASSGTFSYEQYF.

The count of this clone is one. V is TRBV5-4 and J is TRBJ2-2; a weak D match, TRBD2 (6 bases). V gave up 6 bases and J gave up 1 base, with 13 bases separating them. This CDR3 is 15 amino acids long. Germline V gene sequence: CDR1 SGHNT, CDR2 YYREEE (reference sequence). CDR3 protein: CASTWRGENTGELFF. For the CDR3, the DNA is TGTGCCAGCACTTGGAGGGGAGAGAACACCGGGGAGCTGTTTTTT. Full variable domain (outside the CDR3, taken from reference TRBV5-4 and TRBJ2-2): ETGVTQSPTHLIKTRGQQVTLRCSSQSGHNTVSWYQQALGQGPQFIFQYYREEENGRGNFPPRFSGLQFPNYSSELNVNALELDDSALYLCASTWRGENTGELFFGEGSRLTVL.

The chain recombines TRBV6-6 with TRBJ2-7; a weak D match, TRBD2 (6 bases). Germline loops: CDR1 MNHNY, CDR2 SVGAGI (reference sequence). The CDR3 runs 15 residues. V lost 6 bases, J lost 0 bases, and 15 bases lay in between. The CDR3 DNA follows: TGTGCCAGCAGGCCTCGGGACTTGGTCTCCTACGAGCAGTACTTC. Translation gives CASRPRDLVSYEQYF.

Notes on this clone: At one end, the junction sequence differs from germline, possibly due to a read error. The chain links TRBV7-9 to TRBJ1-1, with no clear D. Germline CDR1 and CDR2: SEHNR and FQNEAQ (reference sequence). The CDR3 length is 12 residues. This CDR3 reads CSSSLGPYEAFF. The CDR3 DNA sequence: TGTTCCAGCAGCTTAGGCCCCTATGAAGCTTTCTTT.

The J gene is TRBJ1-1, the V gene TRBV7-9, with 11 bases fitting TRBD1. The V segment lost 5 bases and the J segment 0 bases; nucleotides outside the gene matches: 8. From germline, CDR1 is SEHNR and CDR2 FQNEAQ (reference sequence). The CDR3 length is 17 residues. DNA for the CDR3: TGTGCCAGCAGCACACGGACAGGGGGCGGCATGAACACTGAAGCTTTCTTT. This translates into CASSTRTGGGMNTEAFF.